The TCR beta chain under discussion was sequenced for a study of vaccination and CD4 T cells after COVID-19. Sequenced with the Oncomine TCR Beta short-read assay was DNA taken from cultured CD4+ T cells. Genomic DNA was isolated from cultured CD4+ T cells. One entry per CDR3 protein, called by TCRdb with MiXCR from the PCR reads. The sample contains about 9,100 distinct CDR3 sequences, around two thirds of which appear only once. The treatment here: approximately nine-day PBMC culture with coronavirus spike peptide pools or control peptides (ViraFEST assay). The sample holds a few counts of this clonotype. Its target is not known. This clonotype was obtained from a human donor who had recovered from COVID-19. Sequenced sample: CD4+ T cells from blood, cultured in vitro.

The CDR3 loop reads CASSFLGTVLDTQYF. The CDR3 DNA reads TGTGCCAGCAGCTTTTTAGGGACGGTGCTAGATACGCAGTATTTT. V and J are TRBV7-9 and TRBJ2-3; D possibly matches TRBD1 or TRBD2 (5 bases each). V lost 3 bases and J lost 5, with 15 bases in between. The CDR3 has 15 amino acids. Germline assignment: CDR1 SEHNR and CDR2 FQNEAQ (reference sequence).